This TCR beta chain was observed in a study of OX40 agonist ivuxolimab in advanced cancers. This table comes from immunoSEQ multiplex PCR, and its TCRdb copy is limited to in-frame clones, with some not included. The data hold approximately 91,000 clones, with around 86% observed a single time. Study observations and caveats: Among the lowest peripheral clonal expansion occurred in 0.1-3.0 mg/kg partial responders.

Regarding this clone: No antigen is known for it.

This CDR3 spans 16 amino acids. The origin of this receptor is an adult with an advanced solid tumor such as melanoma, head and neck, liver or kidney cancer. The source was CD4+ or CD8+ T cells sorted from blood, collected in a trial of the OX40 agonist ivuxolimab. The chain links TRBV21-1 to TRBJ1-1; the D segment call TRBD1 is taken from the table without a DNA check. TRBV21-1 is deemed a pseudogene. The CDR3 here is CASSKELRTGEVEAFF. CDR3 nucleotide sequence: TGTGCCAGCAGCAAAGAATTGAGGACAGGGGAGGTCGAAGCTTTCTTT.